This T cell receptor beta chain appears in the sequencing data of a study of cytomegalovirus exposure and HLA in healthy donors. About this clone: The antigen is not known.

Points from the study as a whole: The TCR clusters that emerged in the first cohort tended, a later analysis found, to co-occur in the approximately 130 validation repertoires. Three CMV-associated chains proved CMV antigen-specific in vitro. Investigators reported 150 to 200 TCR beta chains as tied to cytomegalovirus. While the bulk of TCR sequences proved rare, some public TCRs turned up in many donors.

Profiling relied on immunoSEQ multiplex PCR, and the TCRdb table lists in-frame clones only, not all of them. The repertoire has 250,000 to 350,000 clones, about 90% of them found once; the top ten carry over 1%. From germline, CDR1 is SGHAT and CDR2 FQNNGV. With 0 bases removed from V and 0 bases from J, the gap between germline ends came to 10 bases. The CDR3 covers 16 residues. Sequencing was carried out using PBMCs. The V and J genes are TRBV11-2 and TRBJ2-3; a possible D gene is TRBD2 (5 bases). This TCR came from a woman aged 25 to 39 in good health and CMV-seropositive. The CDR3 coding sequence is TGTGCCAGCAGCTTAGATCTGTCGGGGAGCACAGATACGCAGTATTTT. This translates into CASSLDLSGSTDTQYF.